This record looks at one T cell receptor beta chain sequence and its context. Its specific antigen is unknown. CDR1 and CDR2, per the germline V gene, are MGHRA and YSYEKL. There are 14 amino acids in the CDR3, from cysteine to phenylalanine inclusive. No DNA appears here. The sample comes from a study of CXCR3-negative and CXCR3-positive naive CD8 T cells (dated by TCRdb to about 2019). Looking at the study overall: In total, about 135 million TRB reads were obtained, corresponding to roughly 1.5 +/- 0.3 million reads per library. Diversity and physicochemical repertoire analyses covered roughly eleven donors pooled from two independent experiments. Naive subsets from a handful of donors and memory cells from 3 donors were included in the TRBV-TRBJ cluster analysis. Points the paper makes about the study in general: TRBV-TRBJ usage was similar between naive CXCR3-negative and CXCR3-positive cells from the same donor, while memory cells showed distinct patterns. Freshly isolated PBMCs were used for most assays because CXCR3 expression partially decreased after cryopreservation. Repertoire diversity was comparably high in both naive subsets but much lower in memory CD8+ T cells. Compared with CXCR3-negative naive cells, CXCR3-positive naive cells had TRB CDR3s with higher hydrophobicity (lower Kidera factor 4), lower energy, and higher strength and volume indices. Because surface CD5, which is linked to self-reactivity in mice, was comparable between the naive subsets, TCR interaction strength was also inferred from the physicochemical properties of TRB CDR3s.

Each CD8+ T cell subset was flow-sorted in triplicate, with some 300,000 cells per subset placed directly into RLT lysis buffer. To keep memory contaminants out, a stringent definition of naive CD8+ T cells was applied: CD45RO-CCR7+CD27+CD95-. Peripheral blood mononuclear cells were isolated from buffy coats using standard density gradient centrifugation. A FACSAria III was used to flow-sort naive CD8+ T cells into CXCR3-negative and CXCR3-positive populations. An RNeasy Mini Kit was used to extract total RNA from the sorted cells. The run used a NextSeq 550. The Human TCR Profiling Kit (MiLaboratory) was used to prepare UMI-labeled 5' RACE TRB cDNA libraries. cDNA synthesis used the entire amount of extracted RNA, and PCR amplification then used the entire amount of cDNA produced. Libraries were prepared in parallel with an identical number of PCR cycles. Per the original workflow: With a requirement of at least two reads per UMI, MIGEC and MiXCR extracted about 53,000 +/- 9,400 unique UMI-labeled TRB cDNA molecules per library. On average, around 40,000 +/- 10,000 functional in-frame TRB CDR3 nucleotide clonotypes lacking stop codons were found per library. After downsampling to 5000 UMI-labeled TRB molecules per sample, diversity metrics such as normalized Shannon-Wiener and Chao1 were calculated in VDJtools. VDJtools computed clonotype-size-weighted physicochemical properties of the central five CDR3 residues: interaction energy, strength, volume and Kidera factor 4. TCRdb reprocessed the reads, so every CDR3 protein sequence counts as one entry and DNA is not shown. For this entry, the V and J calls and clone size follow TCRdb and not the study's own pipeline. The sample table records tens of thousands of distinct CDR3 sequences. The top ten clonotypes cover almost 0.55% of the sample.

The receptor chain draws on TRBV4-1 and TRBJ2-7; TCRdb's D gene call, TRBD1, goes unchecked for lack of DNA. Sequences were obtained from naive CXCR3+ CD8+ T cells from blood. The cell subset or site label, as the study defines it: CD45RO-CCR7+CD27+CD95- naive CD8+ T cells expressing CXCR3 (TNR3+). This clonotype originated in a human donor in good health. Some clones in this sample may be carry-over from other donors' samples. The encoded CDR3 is CASSQISGNGEQYF.